These 24 T cell receptor beta chains came from one sample sequenced in a study of cytomegalovirus exposure and HLA in healthy donors. Vbeta (60) and Jbeta (13) primers were used in the PCR. Generated by immunoSEQ multiplex PCR, the TCRdb table keeps only in-frame clones and is missing some. The sample table sets out 130,000 to 150,000 clones. Specimen: PBMCs. The receptors stem from a woman aged 50 to 60 in good health and CMV-seronegative.

The gene calls are TRBV15 and TRBJ2-1; 8 nucleotides line up with TRBD1. The ends lost 7 bases at V and 9 bases at J; junction bases unmatched: 8. Germline loops: CDR1 LNHNV, CDR2 YYDKDF (reference sequence). The CDR3 loop spans 13 amino acids. The CDR3 coding sequence is TGTGCCACCAATCGACAGGGGCTCGGTGAGCAGTTCTTC. Its translation is CATNRQGLGEQFF.

The rearrangement uses TRBV6-5 and TRBJ2-2, with D possibly TRBD1 on 5 matching bases. This CDR3 is built from 15 residues. Trimming stripped 3 bases from V and 1 base from J, with 9 bases between. Per the germline V gene, CDR1 is MNHEY and CDR2 is SVGAGI. As DNA, the CDR3 is TGTGCCAGCAGTTATGGGGCCATGAACACCGGGGAGCTGTTTTTT. It codes for CASSYGAMNTGELFF.

This rearrangement joins TRBV27 to TRBJ1-5; D ambiguous. The CDR3 extends over 13 amino acids. Between the trimmed V and J ends, which lost 5 bases and 0 bases, there was a span of 5 bases. CDR1 and CDR2 (germline): MNHEY, SMNVEV (reference sequence). The CDR3 here is CASSPISNQPQHF. CDR3 DNA sequence: TGTGCCAGCAGTCCCATTAGCAATCAGCCCCAGCATTTT.

This chain links TRBV27 with TRBJ1-5; 8 bases agree with TRBD1. The ends lost 8 bases at V and 5 bases at J; junction bases unmatched: 8. This CDR3 has 14 amino acids. Per germline, CDR1 MNHEY and CDR2 SMNVEV (reference sequence). CDR3 nucleotide sequence: TGTGCCAGCGGGCAGACAGGGGTGGATCAGCCCCAGCATTTT. It translates to CASGQTGVDQPQHF.

The chain employs TRBV9 and TRBJ2-1; 9 nucleotides line up with TRBD2. The germline V gene encodes CDR1 SGDLS and CDR2 YYNGEE. This CDR3 is built from 15 residues. V was clipped by 3 bases and J by 3 bases; unmatched bases: 4. The CDR3 here is CASSGGLADYNEQFF. The CDR3 nucleotides are TGTGCCAGCAGCGGGGGACTAGCTGACTACAATGAGCAGTTCTTC.

The chain joins TRBV18 to TRBJ2-1, with a tentative D call TRBD1 (6 bases). Germline V lookup: CDR1 KGHSH, CDR2 LQKENI. The CDR3 is made up of 15 amino acids. V shed 2 bases and J shed 3 bases, with 11 bases lying between them. The CDR3 is CASSPYAGDYNEQFF. The CDR3 DNA reads TGTGCCAGCTCACCATATGCAGGGGACTACAATGAGCAGTTCTTC.

The chain uses TRBV5-4 and TRBJ1-1; tentatively, D is TRBD1 (5 bases). There are 15 residues in the CDR3. Germline V CDR1 and CDR2: SGHNT, YYREEE (reference sequence). V lost 6 bases and J 1 base, leaving 16 bases between the germline ends. For the CDR3, the DNA is TGTGCCAGCACCTTCCCCGGCCAGGGGAACACTGAAGCTTTCTTT. Protein sequence: CASTFPGQGNTEAFF.

The chain employs TRBV28 and TRBJ1-2; no reliable D call. Germline V CDR1 and CDR2: MDHEN, SYDVKM. The CDR3 is 15 residues long. Trimming shortened V by 5 bases and J by 3 bases, and 16 bases separated the two germline ends. CDR3 bases: TGTGCCAGCAGTCCCCCGGCGGAGGGCTACTATGGCTACACCTTC. Protein: CASSPPAEGYYGYTF.

The J gene is TRBJ1-2, the V gene TRBV5-4; 7 bases align to TRBD1. With V trimmed by 3 bases and J by 4 bases, 9 bases remained unmatched. The CDR3 is 15 residues long. Germline V gives CDR1 SGHNT, CDR2 YYREEE (reference sequence). The CDR3: CASSYDRVGSYGYTF. The CDR3 nucleotides are TGTGCCAGCAGCTACGACAGGGTAGGGTCCTATGGCTACACCTTC.

The chain is built from TRBV30 and TRBJ1-5, with TRBD1 matching over 10 bases. This CDR3 region has 20 residues. V was pared by 0 bases and J by 0 bases, with 14 bases of the junction left unmatched. Germline V gives CDR1 GTSNPN, CDR2 SVGIG (reference sequence). CDR3 in amino acids: CAWSVRYGQGGTISNQPQHF. Written as DNA, the CDR3 is TGTGCCTGGAGTGTAAGATATGGACAGGGGGGGACCATTAGCAATCAGCCCCAGCATTTT.

J is TRBJ2-7 and V is TRBV18, with TRBD2 identical over 11 bases. With 3 bases clipped from V and 2 bases from J, the junction kept 3 bases outside the gene matches. This CDR3 has 15 residues. Germline V gene sequence: CDR1 KGHSH, CDR2 LQKENI. The CDR3 protein is CASSPSSGRTYEQYF. CDR3 nucleotide sequence: TGTGCCAGCTCACCGTCTAGCGGGAGGACCTACGAGCAGTACTTC.

This chain links TRBV5-1 with TRBJ2-7; 13 bases align to TRBD2. There are 15 residues in the CDR3. Germline V CDR1 and CDR2: SGHRS, YFSETQ. Losses at the gene ends were 5 bases for V and 2 bases for J; bases not matched to a gene: 4. In nucleotides, the CDR3 is TGCGCCAGCAGTCCGGGACTAGCGGGGACCTACGAGCAGTACTTC. Protein: CASSPGLAGTYEQYF.

The J gene is TRBJ1-5, the V gene TRBV28, with a tentative D call TRBD1 (6 bases). Deletions cut 6 bases from V and 13 bases from J, with 16 bases between. The CDR3 is made up of 12 amino acids. The germline V gene has CDR1 MDHEN and CDR2 SYDVKM. CDR3 in amino acids: CASRPPGGLQHF. CDR3 nucleotide sequence: TGTGCCAGCAGACCGCCGGGGGGCCTACAGCATTTT.

The rearrangement links TRBV30 to TRBJ1-4; TRBD1 might be the D (5 bases). V lost 1 base and J 8 bases, leaving 14 bases between the germline ends. The CDR3 runs to 14 residues. The V gene's germline CDR1 is GTSNPN and CDR2 SVGIG (reference sequence). The CDR3: CAWSGGTGEEKLFF. DNA for the CDR3: TGTGCCTGGAGTGGAGGGACTGGGGAAGAAAAACTGTTTTTT.

The V call is TRBV18, the J call TRBJ1-2, with TRBD1 identical over 7 bases. The CDR3 length is 14 residues. V was pared by 3 bases and J by 2 bases, with 3 bases of the junction left unmatched. Germline CDR1 is KGHSH and CDR2 is LQKENI. Written as DNA, the CDR3 is TGTGCCAGCTCACCCCCCAGGGGGAACTATGGCTACACCTTC. Protein sequence: CASSPPRGNYGYTF.

The rearrangement uses TRBV2 and TRBJ1-5, with 7 bases aligning to TRBD1. CDR1 is SNHLY and CDR2 is FYNNEI in the germline V gene. CDR3 length: 15 residues. V shed 6 bases, J shed 1 base, and the junction held 6 bases outside the gene matches. The CDR3 bases are TGTGCCAGCAGCTTCAGGACAGGAAGCAATCAGCCCCAGCATTTT. Translation gives CASSFRTGSNQPQHF.

J is TRBJ2-1 and V is TRBV11-2; D is perhaps TRBD2 (6 bases). V shed 0 bases and J shed 2 bases, with 8 bases lying between them. Germline lookup yields CDR1 SGHAT and CDR2 FQNNGV. The CDR3 contains 15 residues. CDR3 loop: CASSLERGTYNEQFF. The CDR3 region has the DNA TGTGCCAGCAGCTTAGAGCGGGGAACCTACAATGAGCAGTTCTTC.

J is TRBJ2-5 and V is TRBV7-9, with a weak D call TRBD2 (6 bases). The germline CDR1 and CDR2 sequences are SEHNR and FQNEAQ (reference sequence). The CDR3 has 16 residues. Trimming stripped 0 bases from V and 5 bases from J, with 16 bases between. The DNA for the CDR3 is TGTGCCAGCAGCTTAGCCCTCGAGGCGGCGGGGGAGACCCAGTACTTC. Translation gives CASSLALEAAGETQYF.

This chain links TRBV7-9 with TRBJ2-3; no reliable D call. Trimming shortened V by 5 bases and J by 4 bases, and 19 bases separated the two germline ends. The CDR3 consists of 16 residues. Germline CDR1 is SEHNR and CDR2 is FQNEAQ (reference sequence). CDR3 coding DNA: TGTGCCAGCAGCCATCGCCTAGGTATACGCGCAGATACGCAGTATTTT. Translating gives CASSHRLGIRADTQYF.

As regards this clone: The same CDR3 also results from other DNA sequences found in this sample. This chain connects TRBV19 to TRBJ2-6; a possible D gene is TRBD2 (6 bases). In germline, CDR1 is LNHDA, CDR2 SQIVND (reference sequence). The CDR3 spans 15 residues. Trimming shortened V by 6 bases and J by 0 bases, and 9 bases separated the two germline ends. CDR3 amino acids: CASSIGGSGANVLTF. CDR3 in DNA: TGTGCCAGTAGCATCGGGGGCTCTGGGGCCAACGTCCTGACTTTC.

The V and J genes are TRBV15 and TRBJ1-2; a weak D match, TRBD1 (5 bases). In germline, CDR1 is LNHNV, CDR2 YYDKDF (reference sequence). The V and J ends lost 2 bases and 4 bases respectively, with 11 bases between them. The CDR3 totals 14 residues. The CDR3: CATSRPGYPYGYTF. CDR3 bases: TGTGCCACCAGCAGACCAGGGTACCCCTATGGCTACACCTTC.

This chain connects TRBV5-1 to TRBJ2-1; perhaps TRBD2 as D (6 bases). Germline CDR1 is SGHRS and CDR2 is YFSETQ. Trimming stripped 4 bases from V and 0 bases from J, with 11 bases between. The CDR3 is 15 residues long. The CDR3 spells CASSMGLSSYNEQFF. In DNA form, the CDR3 reads TGCGCCAGCAGCATGGGACTGAGCTCCTACAATGAGCAGTTCTTC.

This chain joins TRBV27 and TRBJ2-1; 10 bases match TRBD1. The CDR3 is 14 amino acids. Trimming took 4 bases from V and 9 from J; bases not matched to a gene: 6. The germline gives CDR1 MNHEY, CDR2 SMNVEV (reference sequence). CDR3 coding DNA: TGTGCCAGCAGTTCGGGGACAGGGGCGGGTGAGCAGTTCTTC. Amino acids: CASSSGTGAGEQFF.

The chain carries TRBV9 and TRBJ1-2; D possibly corresponds to TRBD1 (5 bases). The V end lost 0 bases, the J end lost 3 bases, and 24 bases lay between the germline ends. CDR3 length equals 19 residues. Germline values: CDR1 SGDLS, CDR2 YYNGEE. The CDR3 DNA reads TGTGCCAGCAGCGTAGCGACAGACCCGGGCCAGAACCGGGACTATGGCTACACCTTC. Amino acids: CASSVATDPGQNRDYGYTF.